This T cell receptor (beta chain) was profiled in a study of T cell repertoires in cytomegalovirus infection. Study-wide context: Recently identified HLA-C-restricted CMV epitopes were used, and well-studied HLA-B-restricted CMV epitopes were used as well. Indications came from public TCR beta signatures; they pointed to CMV infection and to a matching HLA type.

Regarding the study as a whole: The study identified carriers of CMV plus the relevant HLA from cumulative public TCR beta family frequency. The ex vivo response was dominated by HLA-C-restricted CMV-specific TCR beta clonotypes.

This clonotype appeared many times. Its antigen is unidentified. MiXCR, run by TCRdb on the reads, gives a single entry per CDR3 protein. Among fewer than 900,000 distinct CDR3 sequences listed, 25% to 35% were seen once. The specimen comprised cultured CD8+ T cells from PBMCs, sampled from culture after CMV antigen stimulation. This clonotype originated in a human donor in good health (CMV status not recorded). Some clones in this sample may be carry-over from other donors' samples.

CDR3 coding DNA: TGTGCCAGCAGTTACGTGCGCATTAACTATGGCTACACCTTC. Amino acid sequence: CASSYVRINYGYTF. This chain connects TRBV6-2 or TRBV6-3 to TRBJ1-2; D gene ambiguous. V was trimmed by 2 bases and J by 1 base, leaving 8 bases between them. Germline assignment: CDR1 MNHEY and CDR2 SVGEGT. The CDR3 covers 14 residues.